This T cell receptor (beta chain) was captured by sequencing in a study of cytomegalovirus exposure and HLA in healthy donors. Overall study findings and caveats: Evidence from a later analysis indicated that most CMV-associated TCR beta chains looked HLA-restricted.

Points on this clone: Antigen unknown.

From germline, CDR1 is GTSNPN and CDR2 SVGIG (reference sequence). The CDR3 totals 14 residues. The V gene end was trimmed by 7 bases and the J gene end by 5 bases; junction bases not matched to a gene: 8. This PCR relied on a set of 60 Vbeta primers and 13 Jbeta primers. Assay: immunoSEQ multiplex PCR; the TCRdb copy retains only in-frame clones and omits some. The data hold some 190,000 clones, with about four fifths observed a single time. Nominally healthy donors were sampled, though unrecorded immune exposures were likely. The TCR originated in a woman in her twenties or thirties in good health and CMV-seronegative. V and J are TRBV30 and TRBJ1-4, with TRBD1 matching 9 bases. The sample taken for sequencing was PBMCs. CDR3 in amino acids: CASNQGQGNEKLFF. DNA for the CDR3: TGTGCCTCAAACCAGGGACAGGGAAATGAAAAACTGTTTTTT.